This is a list of T cell receptor beta chains from one sample in a study of cytomegalovirus exposure and HLA in healthy donors. The data were produced by immunoSEQ multiplex PCR, yet TCRdb's version contains in-frame clones alone and is incomplete. The sample lists roughly 150,000 clones; 85% were seen once. Sequencing was carried out using PBMCs. These receptor sequences come from a boy younger than 10 in good health and CMV-seronegative. CDR3s include the opening cysteine and the closing phenylalanine or tryptophan. Each record gives: CDR3 DNA, CDR3 protein, clone size, D gene, V gene, J gene. The D gene is left open where the match is weak. Part of the rows lack a size; the others show once, few, many or a class for expanded clones.

DNA: TGTGCCTGCAAGGACAGACAATATCAGCCCCAGCATTTT
CDR3: CACKDRQYQPQHF
size: NA
D: NA
V: TRBV28
J: TRBJ1-5

DNA: TGTGCCAGCAGTTTTCGGACTAGCGGTCGCAATGAGCAGTTCTTC
CDR3: CASSFRTSGRNEQFF
size: NA
D: TRBD2
V: TRBV28
J: TRBJ2-1

DNA: TGTGCCAGCAGTTTATCCGGACAGCCGCCGAACACTGGGGCCAACGTCCTGACTTTC
CDR3: CASSLSGQPPNTGANVLTF
size: NA
D: NA
V: TRBV28
J: TRBJ2-6

DNA: TGTGCCAGCAGTTCCCCCGGACAAGGGCCCTTCTACGAGCAGTACTTC
CDR3: CASSSPGQGPFYEQYF
size: once
D: NA
V: TRBV28
J: TRBJ2-7

DNA: TGTTCCAGCAGCTTACTAGGCCTCCCCTATGGCTACACCTTC
CDR3: CSSSLLGLPYGYTF
size: NA
D: NA
V: TRBV7-9
J: TRBJ1-2

DNA: TGTGCCAGTAGGACAGGGGACGAGCAGTACTTC
CDR3: CASRTGDEQYF
size: NA
D: TRBD1
V: TRBV19
J: TRBJ2-7

DNA: TGTGCCAGCAGTGAATCTGGGCGTGGAAACACCATATATTTT
CDR3: CASSESGRGNTIYF
size: NA
D: NA
V: TRBV2
J: TRBJ1-3

DNA: TGCAGCGTTGAGGAGCGGGAGGGCAATGAGCAGTTCTTC
CDR3: CSVEEREGNEQFF
size: NA
D: TRBD2
V: TRBV29-1
J: TRBJ2-1

DNA: TGTGCCAGCAGCTTGAACTCGGACATGTCTGGAAACACCATATATTTT
CDR3: CASSLNSDMSGNTIYF
size: few
D: NA
V: TRBV7-3
J: TRBJ1-3

DNA: TGTGCCAGCGCAGGGGGCCTTGGGAATCAGCCCCAGCATTTT
CDR3: CASAGGLGNQPQHF
size: NA
D: TRBD1
V: TRBV6-5
J: TRBJ1-5

DNA: TGTGCCAGCAGCCCAGGGAAATACTATGGCTACACCTTC
CDR3: CASSPGKYYGYTF
size: NA
D: NA
V: TRBV7-2
J: TRBJ1-2

DNA: TGTGCCAGCAGCCTCCAGGCTGAAGCTTTCTTT
CDR3: CASSLQAEAFF
size: NA
D: NA
V: TRBV25-1
J: TRBJ1-1

DNA: TGTGCCAGCAGTCCAACGGGGGGATCGGCCTACGAGCAGTACTTC
CDR3: CASSPTGGSAYEQYF
size: once
D: TRBD2
V: TRBV27
J: TRBJ2-7

DNA: TGTGCCAGCAGTGCCGGACAGGGCAAGCAGTACTTC
CDR3: CASSAGQGKQYF
size: few
D: TRBD1
V: TRBV6-6
J: TRBJ2-7

DNA: TGTGCCAGCAGTTTTTTGGCGCGGGATTCACCCCTCCACTTT
CDR3: CASSFLARDSPLHF
size: NA
D: NA
V: TRBV28
J: TRBJ1-6

DNA: TGTGCCAGCAGTGGAGGGTCAGGGCAGTTCTTC
CDR3: CASSGGSGQFF
size: NA
D: NA
V: TRBV2
J: TRBJ2-1